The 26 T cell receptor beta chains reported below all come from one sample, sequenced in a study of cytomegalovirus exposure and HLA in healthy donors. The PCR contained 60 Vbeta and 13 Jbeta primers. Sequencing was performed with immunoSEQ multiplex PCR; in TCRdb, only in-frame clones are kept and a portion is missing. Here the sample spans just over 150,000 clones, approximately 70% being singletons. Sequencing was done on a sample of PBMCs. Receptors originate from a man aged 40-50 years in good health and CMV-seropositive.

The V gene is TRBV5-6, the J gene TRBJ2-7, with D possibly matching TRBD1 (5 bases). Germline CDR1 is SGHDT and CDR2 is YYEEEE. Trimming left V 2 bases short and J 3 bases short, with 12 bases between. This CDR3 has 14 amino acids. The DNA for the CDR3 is TGTGCCAGCAGCTTTTGGAACAGGTTCTACGAGCAGTACTTC. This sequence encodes CASSFWNRFYEQYF.

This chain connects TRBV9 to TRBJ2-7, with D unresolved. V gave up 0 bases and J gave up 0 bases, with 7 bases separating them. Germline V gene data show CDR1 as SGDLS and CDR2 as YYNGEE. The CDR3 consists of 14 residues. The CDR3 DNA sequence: TGTGCCAGCAGCGTAGGCTCTAGCTCCTACGAGCAGTACTTC. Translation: CASSVGSSSYEQYF. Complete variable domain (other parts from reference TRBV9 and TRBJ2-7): DSGVTQTPKHLITATGQRVTLRCSPRSGDLSVYWYQQSLDQGLQFLIQYYNGEERAKGNILERFSAQQFPDLHSELNLSSLELGDSALYFCASSVGSSSYEQYFGPGTRLTVT.

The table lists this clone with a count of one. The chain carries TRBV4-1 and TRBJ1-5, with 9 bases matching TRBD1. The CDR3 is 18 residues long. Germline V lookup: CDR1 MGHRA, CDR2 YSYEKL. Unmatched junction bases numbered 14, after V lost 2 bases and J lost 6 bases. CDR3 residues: CASSQLGGDREIGQPQHF. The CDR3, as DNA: TGCGCCAGCAGCCAACTCGGGGGGGACAGGGAGATTGGTCAGCCCCAGCATTTT.

For the CDR3, the DNA is TGTGCCAGCAGCCCAGGGATTTATGGCTACACCTTC. Translating gives CASSPGIYGYTF. This sequence joins TRBV14 and TRBJ1-2, with a possible D match to TRBD1 (5 bases). The CDR3 consists of 12 residues. Trimming stripped 4 bases from V and 5 bases from J, with 8 bases between. In germline, CDR1 is SGHDN, CDR2 FVKESK.

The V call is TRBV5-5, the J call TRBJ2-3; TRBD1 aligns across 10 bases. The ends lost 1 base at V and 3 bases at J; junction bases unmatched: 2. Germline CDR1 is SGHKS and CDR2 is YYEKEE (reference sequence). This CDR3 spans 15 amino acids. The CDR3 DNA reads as TGTGCCAGCAGCTTGCGGACAGGGGGAACAGATACGCAGTATTTT. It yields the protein CASSLRTGGTDTQYF.

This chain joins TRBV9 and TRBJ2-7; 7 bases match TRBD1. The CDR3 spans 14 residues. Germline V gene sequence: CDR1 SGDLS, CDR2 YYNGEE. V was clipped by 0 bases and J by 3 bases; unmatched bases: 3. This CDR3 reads CASSVGDSVYEQYF. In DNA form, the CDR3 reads TGTGCCAGCAGCGTAGGGGACAGCGTCTACGAGCAGTACTTC.

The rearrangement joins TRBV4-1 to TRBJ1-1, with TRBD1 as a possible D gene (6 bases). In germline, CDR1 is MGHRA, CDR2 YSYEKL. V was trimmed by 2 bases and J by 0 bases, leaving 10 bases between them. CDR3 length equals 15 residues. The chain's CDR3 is CASSQTRTVNTEAFF. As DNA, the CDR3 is TGCGCCAGCAGCCAAACCAGGACAGTGAACACTGAAGCTTTCTTT.

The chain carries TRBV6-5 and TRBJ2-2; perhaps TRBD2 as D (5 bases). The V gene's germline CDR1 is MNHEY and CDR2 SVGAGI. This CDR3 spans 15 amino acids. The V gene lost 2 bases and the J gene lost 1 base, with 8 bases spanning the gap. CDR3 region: CASSYPGLNTGELFF. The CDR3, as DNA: TGTGCCAGCAGTTACCCTGGACTGAACACCGGGGAGCTGTTTTTT.

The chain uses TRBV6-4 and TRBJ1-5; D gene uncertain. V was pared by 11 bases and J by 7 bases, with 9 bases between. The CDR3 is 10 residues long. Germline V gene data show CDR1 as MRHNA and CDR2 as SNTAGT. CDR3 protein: CACGGQPQHF. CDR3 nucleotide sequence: TGTGCCTGCGGAGGCCAGCCCCAGCATTTT.

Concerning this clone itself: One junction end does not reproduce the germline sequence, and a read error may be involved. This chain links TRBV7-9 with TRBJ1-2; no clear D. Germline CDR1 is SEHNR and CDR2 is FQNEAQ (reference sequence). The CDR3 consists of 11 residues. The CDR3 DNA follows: TGTGCCAGCAGTGAATACTATGACTACACCTTC. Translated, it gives CASSEYYDYTF.

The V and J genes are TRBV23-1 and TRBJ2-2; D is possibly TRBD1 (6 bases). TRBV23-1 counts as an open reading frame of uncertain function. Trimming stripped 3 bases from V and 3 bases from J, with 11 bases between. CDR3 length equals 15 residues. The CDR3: CASSHRDKDTGELFF. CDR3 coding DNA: TGCGCCAGCAGTCACCGGGACAAGGACACCGGGGAGCTGTTTTTT.

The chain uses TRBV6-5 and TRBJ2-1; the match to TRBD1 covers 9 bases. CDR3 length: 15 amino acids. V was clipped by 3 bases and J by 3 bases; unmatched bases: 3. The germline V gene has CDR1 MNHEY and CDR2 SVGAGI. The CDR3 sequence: CASSYRGQGYNEQFF. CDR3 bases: TGTGCCAGCAGTTATCGGGGACAGGGCTACAATGAGCAGTTCTTC.

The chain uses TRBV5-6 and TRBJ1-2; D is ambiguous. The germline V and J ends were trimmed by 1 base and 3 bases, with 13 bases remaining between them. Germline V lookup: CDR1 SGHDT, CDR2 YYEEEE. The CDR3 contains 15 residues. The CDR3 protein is CASSLLGVGDYGYTF. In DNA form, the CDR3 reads TGTGCCAGCAGCTTGCTGGGAGTCGGGGACTATGGCTACACCTTC.

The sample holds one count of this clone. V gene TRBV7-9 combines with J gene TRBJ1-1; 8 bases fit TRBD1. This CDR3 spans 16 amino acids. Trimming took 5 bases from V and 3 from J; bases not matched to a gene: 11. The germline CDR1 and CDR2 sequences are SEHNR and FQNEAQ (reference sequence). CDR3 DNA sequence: TGTGCCAGCAGCCCACCCCGGACAGGGATGGACACTGAAGCTTTCTTT. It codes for CASSPPRTGMDTEAFF.

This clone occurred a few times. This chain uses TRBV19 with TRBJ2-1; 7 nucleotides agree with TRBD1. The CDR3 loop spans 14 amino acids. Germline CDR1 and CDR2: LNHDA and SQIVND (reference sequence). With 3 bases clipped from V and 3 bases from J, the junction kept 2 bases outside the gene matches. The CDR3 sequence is CASSIGTVYNEQFF. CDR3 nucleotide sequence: TGTGCCAGTAGTATCGGGACAGTCTACAATGAGCAGTTCTTC.

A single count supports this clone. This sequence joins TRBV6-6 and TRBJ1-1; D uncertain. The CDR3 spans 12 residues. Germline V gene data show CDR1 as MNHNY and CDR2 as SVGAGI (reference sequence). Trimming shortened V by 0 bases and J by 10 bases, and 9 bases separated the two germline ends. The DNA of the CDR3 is TGTGCCAGCAGTTACTCCGACTCCGCAGCTTTCTTT. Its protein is CASSYSDSAAFF.

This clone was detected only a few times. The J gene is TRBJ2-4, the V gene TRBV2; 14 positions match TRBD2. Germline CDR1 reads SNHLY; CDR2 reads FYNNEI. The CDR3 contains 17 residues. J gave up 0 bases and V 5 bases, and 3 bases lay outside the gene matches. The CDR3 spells CASSRTSGGLAKNIQYF. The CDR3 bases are TGTGCCAGCAGTAGGACTAGCGGGGGGCTAGCCAAAAACATTCAGTACTTC.

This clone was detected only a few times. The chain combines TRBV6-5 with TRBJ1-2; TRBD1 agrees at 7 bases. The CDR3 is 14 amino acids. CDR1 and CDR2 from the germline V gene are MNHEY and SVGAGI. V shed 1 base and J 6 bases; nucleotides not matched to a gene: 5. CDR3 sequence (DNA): TGTGCCAGCAGTTACTATCCCGGACAGGATGGCTACACCTTC. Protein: CASSYYPGQDGYTF.

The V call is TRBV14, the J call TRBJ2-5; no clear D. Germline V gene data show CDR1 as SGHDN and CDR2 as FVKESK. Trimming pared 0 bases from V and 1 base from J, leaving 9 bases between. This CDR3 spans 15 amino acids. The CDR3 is CASSQEKRLQETQYF. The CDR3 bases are TGTGCCAGCAGCCAAGAAAAGCGACTCCAAGAGACCCAGTACTTC.

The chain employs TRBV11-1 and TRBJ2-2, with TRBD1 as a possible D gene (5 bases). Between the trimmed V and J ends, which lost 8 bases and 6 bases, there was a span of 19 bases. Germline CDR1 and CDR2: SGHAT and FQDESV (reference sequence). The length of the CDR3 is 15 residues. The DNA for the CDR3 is TGTGCCAGCTCCAGGGCGATGGGCGAGGCCGGGGAGCTGTTTTTT. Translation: CASSRAMGEAGELFF.

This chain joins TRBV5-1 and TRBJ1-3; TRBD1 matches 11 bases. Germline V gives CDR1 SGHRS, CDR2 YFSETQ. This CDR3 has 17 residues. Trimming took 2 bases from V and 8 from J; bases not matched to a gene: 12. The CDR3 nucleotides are TGCGCCAGCAGCTTCCCGTCTGGGACAGGGGGGGGTCACACCATATATTTT. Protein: CASSFPSGTGGGHTIYF.

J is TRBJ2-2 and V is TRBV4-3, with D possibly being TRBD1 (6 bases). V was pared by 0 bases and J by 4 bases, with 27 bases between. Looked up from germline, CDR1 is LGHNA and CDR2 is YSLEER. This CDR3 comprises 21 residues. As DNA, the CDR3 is TGCGCCAGCAGCCAAGACAGTCAAAGTACAGGGCGCAGGTTTGGCACCGGGGAGCTGTTTTTT. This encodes CASSQDSQSTGRRFGTGELFF.

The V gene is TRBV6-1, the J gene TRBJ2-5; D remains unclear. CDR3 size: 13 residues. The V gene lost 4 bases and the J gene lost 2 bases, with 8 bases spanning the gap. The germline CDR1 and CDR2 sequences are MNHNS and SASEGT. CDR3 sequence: CASSVQLQETQYF. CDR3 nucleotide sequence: TGTGCCAGCAGTGTACAGCTACAAGAGACCCAGTACTTC.

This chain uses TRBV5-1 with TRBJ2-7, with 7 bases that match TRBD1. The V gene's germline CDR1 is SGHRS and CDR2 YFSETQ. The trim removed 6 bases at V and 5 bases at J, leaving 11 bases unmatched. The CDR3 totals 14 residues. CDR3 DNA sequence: TGCGCCAGCACTATTGGGTACAGGGGAAACGAGCAGTACTTC. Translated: CASTIGYRGNEQYF.

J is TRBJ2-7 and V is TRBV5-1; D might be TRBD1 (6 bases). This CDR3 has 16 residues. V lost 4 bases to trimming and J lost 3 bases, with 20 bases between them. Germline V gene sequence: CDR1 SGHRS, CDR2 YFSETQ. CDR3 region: CASSPASGVGNYEQYF. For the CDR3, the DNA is TGCGCCAGCAGCCCGGCCTCAGGGGTTGGCAACTACGAGCAGTACTTC.

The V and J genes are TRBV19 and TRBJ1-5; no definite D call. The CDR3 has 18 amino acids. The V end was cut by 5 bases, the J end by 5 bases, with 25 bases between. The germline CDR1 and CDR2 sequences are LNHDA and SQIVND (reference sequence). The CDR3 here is CASSPVLGSWERDQPQHF. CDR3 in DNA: TGTGCCAGTAGTCCCGTGTTAGGGTCCTGGGAGAGGGATCAGCCCCAGCATTTT. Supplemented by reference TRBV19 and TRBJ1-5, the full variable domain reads DGGITQSPKYLFRKEGQNVTLSCEQNLNHDAMYWYRQDPGQGLRLIYYSQIVNDFQKGDIAEGYSVSREKKESFPLTVTSAQKNPTAFYLCASSPVLGSWERDQPQHFGDGTRLSIL.